The clone carrying this T cell receptor beta chain was recorded at least ten times. One end of the junction fails to match germline, which may point to a read error. This sample was included in a study of CD8 T cells in ankylosing spondylitis. The TCR beta libraries were generated through quantitative 5'-RACE incorporating molecular barcodes. A single record per CDR3 protein comes from TCRdb applying MiXCR to the 5' RACE reads. The sample contains about 130,000 distinct CDR3 sequences, around 8.5% of which appear only once. This clonotype originated in a male donor with ankylosing spondylitis or in good health (not recorded which). Sequencing was carried out using blood, either unsorted or a sorted T cell fraction (not recorded which).

CDR3 DNA sequence: TGTGCCAGCAGCTGGAGAGCAGGGGGCGTTACTTTC. It codes for CASSWRAGGVTF. The V call is TRBV7-2, the J call TRBJ2-7; TRBD1 matches 8 bases. Germline V lookup: CDR1 SGHTA, CDR2 FQGNSA. CDR3 size: 12 residues.